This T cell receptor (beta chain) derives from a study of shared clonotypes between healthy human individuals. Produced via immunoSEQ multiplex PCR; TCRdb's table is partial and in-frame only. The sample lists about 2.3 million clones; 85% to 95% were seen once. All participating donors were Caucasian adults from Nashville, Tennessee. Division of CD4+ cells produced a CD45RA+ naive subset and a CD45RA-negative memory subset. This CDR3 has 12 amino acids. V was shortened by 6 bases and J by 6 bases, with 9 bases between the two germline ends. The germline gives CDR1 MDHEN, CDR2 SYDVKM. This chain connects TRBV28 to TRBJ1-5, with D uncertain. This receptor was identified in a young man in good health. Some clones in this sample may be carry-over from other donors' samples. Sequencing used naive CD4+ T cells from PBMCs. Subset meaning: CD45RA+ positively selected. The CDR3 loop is CASRLRFQPQHF. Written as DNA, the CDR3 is TGTGCCAGCAGACTCAGGTTTCAGCCCCAGCATTTT. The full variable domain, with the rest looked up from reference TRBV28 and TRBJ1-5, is DVKVTQSSRYLVKRTGEKVFLECVQDMDHENMFWYRQDPGLGLRLIYFSYDVKMKEKGDIPEGYSVSREKKERFSLILESASTNQTSMYLCASRLRFQPQHFGDGTRLSIL.